Each of the 25 T cell receptor beta chains below was sequenced from the same sample in a study of blood T cell repertoires in COVID-19. Profiling relied on immunoSEQ multiplex PCR, and the TCRdb table lists in-frame clones only, not all of them. The data contain 220,000 or so clones, around 86% of them seen just once; the ten biggest clones take up roughly 10%. The specimen sequenced was peripheral blood. These receptors all stem from a woman in her forties or fifties with COVID-19, enrolled during active disease.

This chain links TRBV5-6 with TRBJ2-2, with D possibly being TRBD2 (5 bases). V lost 2 bases to trimming and J lost 6 bases, with 5 bases between them. This CDR3 has 12 residues. The V gene's germline CDR1 is SGHDT and CDR2 YYEEEE. CDR3 bases: TGTGCCAGCAGCTTACTAGCCGGGGAGCTGTTTTTT. Protein sequence: CASSLLAGELFF.

The genes are TRBV5-1 and TRBJ2-2, with D tentatively TRBD2 (6 bases). Germline CDR1 SGHRS, CDR2 YFSETQ. This CDR3 is 17 amino acids long. Trimming took off 4 bases at V and 4 bases at J, with 20 bases between the two ends. The CDR3 region is CASSPRAGGGITGELFF. CDR3 DNA sequence: TGCGCCAGCAGCCCGAGGGCCGGGGGAGGAATCACCGGGGAGCTGTTTTTT.

This clone showed up just once. The chain links TRBV27 to TRBJ1-3; 7 bases are a match to TRBD1. V trimming: 2 bases; J trimming: 8 bases; junction bases outside the gene matches: 6. The germline V gene encodes CDR1 MNHEY and CDR2 SMNVEV (reference sequence). The CDR3 is made up of 14 amino acids. CDR3 in amino acids: CASSLRTGGDTIYF. The DNA of the CDR3 is TGTGCCAGCAGTTTAAGGACAGGTGGTGACACCATATATTTT.

The gene calls are TRBV4-1 and TRBJ2-5, with unresolved D. The CDR3 extends over 12 amino acids. V dropped 4 bases and J dropped 7 bases, with 10 bases sitting between them. Germline CDR1 is MGHRA and CDR2 is YSYEKL. CDR3 DNA sequence: TGCGCCAGCAGCCGACCTGGCGGGACCCAGTACTTC. This sequence encodes CASSRPGGTQYF.

This chain connects TRBV3-1 (or the pseudogene TRBV3-2) to TRBJ2-5; 7 bases match TRBD2. The CDR3 sequence is 15 residues long. Germline V gives CDR1 LGHDT, CDR2 YNNKEL (reference sequence). The V and J ends lost 5 bases and 4 bases, in that order; junction bases with no gene match: 10. CDR3 in amino acids: CASSVRAGLGETQYF. CDR3 nucleotide sequence: TGTGCCAGCAGCGTTAGAGCGGGGCTGGGAGAGACCCAGTACTTC.

This clone has a handful of counts. The chain combines TRBV6-5 with TRBJ2-7; TRBD2 matches 9 bases. Per germline, CDR1 MNHEY and CDR2 SVGAGI. This CDR3 has 15 amino acids. V shed 5 bases and J 3 bases; nucleotides not matched to a gene: 8. The CDR3 here is CASSPLAGSVYEQYF. CDR3 nucleotide sequence: TGTGCCAGCAGTCCCCTAGCGGGGTCTGTCTACGAGCAGTACTTC.

The chain links TRBV5-4 to TRBJ1-2; no reliable D call. Trimming left V 0 bases short and J 0 bases short, with 6 bases between. Germline V gene data show CDR1 as SGHNT and CDR2 as YYREEE (reference sequence). There are 14 residues in the CDR3. CDR3 coding DNA: TGTGCCAGCAGCTTGGACAGATCTAACTATGGCTACACCTTC. This sequence encodes CASSLDRSNYGYTF.

The table lists this clone with a count of one. The chain uses TRBV5-6 and TRBJ2-3, with TRBD1 as a possible D gene (6 bases). The CDR3 has 18 residues. Trimming shortened V by 4 bases and J by 0 bases, and 21 bases separated the two germline ends. From germline, CDR1 is SGHDT and CDR2 YYEEEE. The CDR3, as DNA: TGTGCCAGCAGCCTGCCGGGACACTACATGACGAGCACAGATACGCAGTATTTT. It specifies CASSLPGHYMTSTDTQYF.

The V gene is TRBV11-3, the J gene TRBJ1-2; 7 bases map to TRBD1. Germline-derived CDR1 and CDR2 are SGHNT and YENEEA. CDR3 length: 13 amino acids. The trim removed 4 bases at V and 2 bases at J, leaving 1 base unmatched. CDR3 region: CASSYRGNYGYTF. Written as DNA, the CDR3 is TGTGCCAGCAGCTACAGGGGAAACTATGGCTACACCTTC. Using reference TRBV11-3 and TRBJ1-2 for the parts outside the CDR3, the full variable domain is EAGVVQSPRYKIIEKKQPVAFWCNPISGHNTLYWYLQNLGQGPELLIRYENEEAVDDSQLPKDRFSAERLKGVDSTLKIQPAELGDSAVYLCASSYRGNYGYTFGSGTRLTVV.

This chain joins TRBV6-6 and TRBJ1-1, with unresolved D. The V and J ends lost 6 bases and 6 bases respectively, with 14 bases between them. This CDR3 contains 13 residues. The germline V gene encodes CDR1 MNHNY and CDR2 SVGAGI (reference sequence). CDR3 region: CASRTRGLPEAFF. In nucleotides, the CDR3 is TGTGCCAGCAGAACTCGGGGTTTGCCTGAAGCTTTCTTT.

The CDR3 bases are TGTGCCACCCAACCGGGACAGCGGAACACTGAAGCTTTCTTT. It encodes CATQPGQRNTEAFF. This chain joins TRBV19 and TRBJ1-1, with TRBD1 matching over 7 bases. Losses at the gene ends were 10 bases for V and 1 base for J; bases not matched to a gene: 9. The CDR3 has 14 residues. The germline V gene encodes CDR1 LNHDA and CDR2 SQIVND (reference sequence). Drawing the rest from reference TRBV19 and TRBJ1-1, the complete variable domain is DGGITQSPKYLFRKEGQNVTLSCEQNLNHDAMYWYRQDPGQGLRLIYYSQIVNDFQKGDIAEGYSVSREKKESFPLTVTSAQKNPTAFYLCATQPGQRNTEAFFGQGTRLTVV.

This sequence joins TRBV5-4 and TRBJ2-3, with TRBD1 as a possible D gene (6 bases). V was cut by 5 bases and J by 2 bases, with 12 bases left in between. CDR3 length: 14 amino acids. CDR1 is SGHNT, CDR2 YYREEE, per germline (reference sequence). CDR3 protein: CASRPGQNTDTQYF. As DNA, the CDR3 is TGTGCCAGCAGACCTGGACAGAACACAGATACGCAGTATTTT.

Worth noting for this clone: The sample has other DNA sequences that encode this CDR3 too. The rearrangement joins TRBV7-6 to TRBJ2-7; TRBD1 aligns across 7 bases. Germline CDR1 SGHVS, CDR2 FNYEAQ. After removal of 2 bases from V and 0 bases from J, the junction contained 1 base not matched to a gene. This CDR3 is 14 amino acids long. The CDR3 region is CASSLRDSSYEQYF. CDR3 DNA: TGTGCCAGCAGCTTACGGGACAGCTCCTACGAGCAGTACTTC. Filled out from reference TRBV7-6 and TRBJ2-7, the complete variable domain reads GAGVSQSPRYKVTKRGQDVALRCDPISGHVSLYWYRQALGQGPEFLTYFNYEAQQDKSGLPNDRFSAERPEGSISTLTIQRTEQRDSAMYRCASSLRDSSYEQYFGPGTRLTVT.

This chain links TRBV2 with TRBJ1-5, with TRBD1 identical over 7 bases. V shed 5 bases, J shed 4 bases, and the junction held 5 bases outside the gene matches. This CDR3 has 14 residues. CDR1 and CDR2 from the germline V gene are SNHLY and FYNNEI. CDR3 nucleotides: TGTGCCAGCAGTTACGGGACAGATAATCAGCCCCAGCATTTT. Residues: CASSYGTDNQPQHF.

The V call is TRBV13, the J call TRBJ2-2; TRBD2 matches at 9 bases. The CDR3 sequence is 18 residues long. Germline V gene sequence: CDR1 PRHDT, CDR2 FYEKMQ (reference sequence). V lost 3 bases and J lost 0; bases outside the gene matches: 8. CDR3 coding DNA: TGTGCCAGCAGCTTTCGACCCGGGACTAGCTCGAACACCGGGGAGCTGTTTTTT. Translated: CASSFRPGTSSNTGELFF.

The CDR3, as DNA: TGCAGCGTTGAGGGGAGAGGGACAGGAGCTTTCTTT. This translates into CSVEGRGTGAFF. The chain couples TRBV29-1 to TRBJ1-1; 8 bases fit TRBD1. V lost 3 bases and J lost 10; bases outside the gene matches: 7. Germline V gene lookup returns CDR1 SQVTM and CDR2 ANQGSEA. The CDR3 has 12 residues. Full variable domain (rest looked up from reference TRBV29-1 and TRBJ1-1): SAVISQKPSRDICQRGTSLTIQCQVDSQVTMMFWYRQQPGQSLTLIATANQGSEATYESGFVIDKFPISRPNLTFSTLTVSNMSPEDSSIYLCSVEGRGTGAFFGQGTRLTVV.

This chain uses TRBV7-2 with TRBJ2-3; D unresolved. Germline CDR1 is SGHTA and CDR2 is FQGNSA. Trimming took 3 bases from V and 1 from J, leaving 2 bases between them. The CDR3 covers 12 residues. The chain's CDR3 is CASSFGTDTQYF. CDR3 sequence (DNA): TGTGCCAGCAGCTTCGGCACAGATACGCAGTATTTT.

V is TRBV5-6 and J is TRBJ1-2; TRBD1 agrees at 9 bases. The germline gives CDR1 SGHDT, CDR2 YYEEEE. The ends lost 4 bases at V and 4 bases at J; junction bases unmatched: 11. The CDR3 runs 16 residues. CDR3 loop: CASSPYYGTGFYGYTF. The DNA of the CDR3 is TGTGCCAGCAGCCCTTACTATGGGACAGGGTTCTATGGCTACACCTTC.

V and J are TRBV11-3 and TRBJ2-2; TRBD1 aligns across 10 bases. J gave up 1 base and V 9 bases, and 14 bases lay outside the gene matches. CDR1 is SGHNT and CDR2 is YENEEA in the germline V gene. The CDR3 contains 18 residues. CDR3 DNA sequence: TGTGCCAGTACCCCGGGACAGGGGAAAAAAGGGAACACCGGGGAGCTGTTTTTT. The encoded protein is CASTPGQGKKGNTGELFF.

The genes are TRBV7-9 and TRBJ2-1, with D perhaps matching TRBD1 (6 bases). Germline V CDR1 and CDR2: SEHNR, FQNEAQ (reference sequence). Trimming took off 1 base at V and 9 bases at J, with 7 bases between the two ends. This CDR3 has 12 amino acids. The chain's CDR3 is CASSLEGGEQFF. The CDR3 region has the DNA TGTGCCAGCAGCTTAGAAGGGGGTGAGCAGTTCTTC.

The chain links TRBV3-1 (or the pseudogene TRBV3-2) to TRBJ1-2; 9 nucleotides agree with TRBD1. Per the germline V gene, CDR1 is LGHDT and CDR2 is YNNKEL (reference sequence). The CDR3 covers 16 residues. After removal of 5 bases from V and 2 bases from J, the junction contained 9 bases not matched to a gene. In DNA, the CDR3 is TGTGCCAGCAGCTTAACAGGGGGCAGAAGGAACTATGGCTACACCTTC. It translates to CASSLTGGRRNYGYTF.

The J gene is TRBJ1-5, the V gene TRBV21-1; TRBD1, the table's D call, was not compared with the DNA. TRBV21-1 is given as a pseudogene. The CDR3 is 20 amino acids. The CDR3 DNA reads as TGTGCCAGCAGCCCGAGGGGCGTAGGGACAGGGGGAAGAGGAGATCAGCCCCAGCATTTT. Its protein product is CASSPRGVGTGGRGDQPQHF.

The CDR3 DNA reads as TGTGCCAGTAGTAGGTCGGGGGTGAACACCGGGGAGCTGTTTTTT. It specifies CASSRSGVNTGELFF. V and J are TRBV19 and TRBJ2-2; D is perhaps TRBD2 (6 bases). CDR1 is LNHDA, CDR2 SQIVND, per germline (reference sequence). Deletions cut 4 bases from V and 1 base from J, with 10 bases between. The CDR3 consists of 15 residues.

V gene TRBV12-3 or TRBV12-4 combines with J gene TRBJ1-1, with D possibly matching TRBD1 (5 bases). CDR3 length: 13 residues. The V gene lost 6 bases and the J gene lost 7 bases, with 15 bases spanning the gap. The CDR3 spells CASSPGGGVEAFF. The CDR3 bases are TGTGCCAGCAGCCCGGGGGGGGGTGTTGAAGCTTTCTTT.

CDR3 region: CASTLSSNQPQHF. CDR3 bases: TGTGCCAGCACCCTTAGCAGCAATCAGCCCCAGCATTTT. The chain couples TRBV7-2 to TRBJ1-5, with D uncertain. This CDR3 is built from 13 residues. Germline V CDR1 and CDR2: SGHTA, FQGNSA. Trimming took off 7 bases at V and 1 base at J, with 8 bases between the two ends.